A selection of T cell receptor beta chains follows, all from one sample in a study of T cell clonotyping in hematopoietic cell transplantation. The data were produced by immunoSEQ multiplex PCR, yet TCRdb's version contains in-frame clones alone and is incomplete. The sample lists around 19,000 clones, about 72% occurring once. This specimen was peripheral blood mononuclear cells, taken before stem cell transplant. Source of these receptors: a man in his sixties with acute myeloid leukemia. Some clones in this sample may be carry-over from other donors' samples. CDR3s leave out the opening cysteine and the closing phenylalanine or tryptophan.

>TRBJ2-7|TRBV6-7
ASSTGLAPDQEQY
>TRBJ1-2|TRBV27
ASSFESGGSYGYT
>TRBJ1-2|TRBV27
ASSSFYRGNYGYT
>TRBJ1-1|TRBV5-1
ASSLTPANTEAF
>TRBJ1-6|TRBV27
ASSFRTGANSPLH
>TRBJ1-5|TRBV2
ASRRSISNQPQH
>TRBJ1-1|TRBV29-1
SVAQGGSNTEAF
>TRBJ1-5|TRBV30
AWRANLGANQPQH
>TRBJ1-5|TRBV6-6
ASSLPAGGLSRPQH
>TRBJ1-2|TRBV29-1
SVEGFGYT
>TRBJ1-3|TRBV2
ASSDEGRNTIY
>TRBJ2-5|TRBV30
AWSVRAGGVTQY
>TRBJ1-2|TRBV10-2
ASSEYRNYGYT
>TRBJ1-5|TRBV29-1
SVAGLDQPQH
>TRBJ2-5|TRBV7-8
ASAEEQGAVETQY
>TRBJ1-1|TRBV7-6
ASSPEEGMNTEAF
>TRBJ2-7|TRBV9
ASSVSGGSHEQY
>TRBJ2-2|TRBV9
ASSPGMNTGELF
>TRBJ1-2|TRBV5-6
ASSRPGQGALYGYT
>TRBJ2-2|TRBV28
ASSPLQSTGELF
>TRBJ2-7|TRBV7-8
ASSPQGNFYEQY
>TRBJ1-5|TRBV19
ATGEVLNQPQH
>TRBJ1-4|TRBV7-9
ASSLGLRGRPNEKLF
>TRBJ1-5|TRBV2
ASSALTAGGFGAQPQH
>TRBJ1-6|TRBV19
ASNVGGDNSPLH
>TRBJ1-2|TRBV7-2
ASSPRMTGDGGYT
>TRBJ2-3|TRBV2
ASSSQEGTSALDTQY
>TRBJ2-2|TRBV4-1
ASSQDPPGGGGWTGELF
>TRBJ1-4|TRBV27
ASSQDRIGEKLF
>TRBJ2-6|TRBV19
ASSEDRGNVLT
>TRBJ1-5|TRBV30
AWSVRQGAYQPQH
>TRBJ2-2|TRBV15
ATSRGREGTGELF
>TRBJ1-4|TRBV5-6
ASSSQARAENEKLF
>TRBJ2-5|TRBV7-8
ASSPQGETQY
>TRBJ1-1|TRBV5-6
ASSLIDQGRANTEAF
>TRBJ2-1|TRBV4-3
ASSQEEGNNEQF
>TRBJ2-1|TRBV4-1
ASSQSETSYNEQF
>TRBJ1-2|TRBV13
ASSLRQRYPY
>TRBJ2-4|TRBV7-2
ASSFGTAENIQY